Below, 5 T cell receptor beta chains from the same sample are listed, as sequenced in a study of T cell clusters in autoimmune cytopenias. TRB was amplified from roughly 0.25 ug of peripheral blood genomic DNA per sample. TRB rearrangements were amplified by touch-down multiplex PCR with mixed TRB-A/B primers. TCRdb reanalyzed the multiplex PCR reads and collapses them to one entry per CDR3 protein, without DNA. The listing contains about 8,400 distinct CDR3 sequences. Sequencing used peripheral blood. The receptors derive from a human donor with an autoimmune cytopenia or autoimmune hepatitis (not recorded which).

The V call is TRBV11-2, the J call TRBJ2-5; TCRdb gives TRBD2 as the D gene, but with no DNA this cannot be confirmed. CDR1 and CDR2 (germline): SGHAT, FQNNGV. The length of the CDR3 is 15 residues. This CDR3 reads CASSLVPLYQETQYF.

The rearrangement links TRBV9 to TRBJ2-5; TCRdb calls TRBD2, which cannot be checked without DNA. Germline CDR1 SGDLS, CDR2 YYNGEE. This CDR3 region has 17 residues. The CDR3 sequence: CASSALGLPGFQETQYF.

Measured by frequency, this clonotype is medium-sized. This chain connects TRBV20-1 to TRBJ1-2. The length of the CDR3 is 15 residues. CDR1 is DFQATT, CDR2 SNEGSKA, per germline (reference sequence). CDR3 protein: CSARGRGTPWYGYTF.

The J gene is TRBJ1-6, the V gene TRBV7-9; TCRdb's D call, TRBD1, is unchecked because there is no DNA. The CDR3 has 16 amino acids. Germline-derived CDR1 and CDR2 are SEHNR and FQNEAQ (reference sequence). CDR3 amino acids: CASSLEGGTVNSPLHF. Supplemented by reference TRBV7-9 and TRBJ1-6, the full variable domain reads DTGVSQNPRHKITKRGQNVTFRCDPISEHNRLYWYRQTLGQGPEFLTYFQNEAQLEKSRLLSDRFSAERPKGSFSTLEIQRTEQGDSAMYLCASSLEGGTVNSPLHFGNGTRLTVT.

Its frequency marks this clonotype as medium-sized. The gene calls are TRBV29-1 and TRBJ2-2; TCRdb's assignment of TRBD1 cannot be checked, as there is no DNA. CDR1 is SQVTM, CDR2 ANQGSEA, per germline. CDR3 length: 15 amino acids. This CDR3 reads CSVEVPTGARGELFF.